Included here is one TCR beta chain sequence, with context. The sample originates from a study of blood T cell repertoires in COVID-19. V lost 5 bases to trimming and J lost 0 bases, with 14 bases between them. CDR1 is SEHNR and CDR2 is FQNEAQ in the germline V gene (reference sequence). The CDR3 contains 17 residues. The table came from immunoSEQ multiplex PCR; TCRdb's copy has only in-frame clones and leaves some out. The sample has approximately 170,000 clones; approximately 90% are singletons. The receptor was derived from a man aged 50 or older who had recovered from COVID-19. The material sequenced was peripheral blood. The chain joins TRBV7-9 to TRBJ1-6; maybe TRBD1 (6 bases). As DNA, the CDR3 is TGTGCCAGCAGCCTAAGACAGGCGGACTCCTATAATTCACCCCTCCACTTT. Translation gives CASSLRQADSYNSPLHF.